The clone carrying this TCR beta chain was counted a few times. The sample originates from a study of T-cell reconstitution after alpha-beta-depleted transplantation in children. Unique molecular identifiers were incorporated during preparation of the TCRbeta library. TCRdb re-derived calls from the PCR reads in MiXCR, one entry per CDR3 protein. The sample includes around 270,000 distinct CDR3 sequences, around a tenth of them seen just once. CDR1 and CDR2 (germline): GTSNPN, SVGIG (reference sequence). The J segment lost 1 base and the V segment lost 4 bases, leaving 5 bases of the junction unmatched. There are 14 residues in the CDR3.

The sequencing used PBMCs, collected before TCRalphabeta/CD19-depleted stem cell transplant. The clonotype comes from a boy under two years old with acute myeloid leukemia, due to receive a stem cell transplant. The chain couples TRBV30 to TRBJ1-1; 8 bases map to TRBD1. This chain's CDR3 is CAWKFGTGNTEAFF. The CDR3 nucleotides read TGTGCCTGGAAGTTTGGGACAGGGAACACTGAAGCTTTCTTT. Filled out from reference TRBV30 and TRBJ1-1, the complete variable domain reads SQTIHQWPATLVQPVGSPLSLECTVEGTSNPNLYWYRQAAGRGLQLLFYSVGIGQISSEVPQNLSASRPQDRQFILSSKKLLLSDSGFYLCAWKFGTGNTEAFFGQGTRLTVV.